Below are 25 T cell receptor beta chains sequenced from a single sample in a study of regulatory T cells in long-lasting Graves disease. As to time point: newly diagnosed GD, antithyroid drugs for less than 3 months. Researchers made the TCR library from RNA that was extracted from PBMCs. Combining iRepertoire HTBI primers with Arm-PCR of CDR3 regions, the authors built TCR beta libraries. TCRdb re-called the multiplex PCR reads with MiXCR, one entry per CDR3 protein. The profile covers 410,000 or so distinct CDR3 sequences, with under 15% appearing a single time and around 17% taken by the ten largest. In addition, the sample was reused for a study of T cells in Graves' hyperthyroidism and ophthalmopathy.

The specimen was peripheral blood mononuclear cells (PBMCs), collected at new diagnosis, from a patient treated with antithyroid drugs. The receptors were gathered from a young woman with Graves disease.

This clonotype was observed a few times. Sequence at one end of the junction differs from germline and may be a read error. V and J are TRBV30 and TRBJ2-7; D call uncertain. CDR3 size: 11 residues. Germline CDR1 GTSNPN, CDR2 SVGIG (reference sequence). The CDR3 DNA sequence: TGTCCCTGGAGCACACTCTGGGAGCAGTACTTC. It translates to CPWSTLWEQYF.

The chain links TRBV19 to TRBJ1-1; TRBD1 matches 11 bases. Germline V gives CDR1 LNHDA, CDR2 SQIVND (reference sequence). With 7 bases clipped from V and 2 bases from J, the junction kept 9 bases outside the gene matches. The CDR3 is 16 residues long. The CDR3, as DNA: TGTGCCAGTAACCGTCCCGGGACAGGGGGAAACACTGAAGCTTTCTTT. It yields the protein CASNRPGTGGNTEAFF.

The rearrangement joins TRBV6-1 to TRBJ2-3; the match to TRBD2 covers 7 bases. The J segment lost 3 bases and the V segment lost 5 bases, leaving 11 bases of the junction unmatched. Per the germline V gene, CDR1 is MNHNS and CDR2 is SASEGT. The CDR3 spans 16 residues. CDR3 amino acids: CASSPIAGAATDTQYF. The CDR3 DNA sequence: TGTGCCAGCAGTCCCATCGCGGGAGCAGCGACAGATACGCAGTATTTT.

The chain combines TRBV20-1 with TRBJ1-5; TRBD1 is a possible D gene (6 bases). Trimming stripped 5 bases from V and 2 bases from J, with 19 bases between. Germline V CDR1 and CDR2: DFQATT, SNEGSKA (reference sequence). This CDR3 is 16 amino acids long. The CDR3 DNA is TGCAGTGCTTACGACCCCGGTGGGGGGCGCAATCAGCCCCAGCATTTT. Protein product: CSAYDPGGGRNQPQHF.

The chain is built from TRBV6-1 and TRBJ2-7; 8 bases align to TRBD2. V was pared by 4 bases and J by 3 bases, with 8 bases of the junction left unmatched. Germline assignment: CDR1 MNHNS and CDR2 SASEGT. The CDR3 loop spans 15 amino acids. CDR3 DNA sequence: TGTGCCAGCAGTGTTCAAGCGGGAGATGTCTACGAGCAGTACTTC. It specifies CASSVQAGDVYEQYF.

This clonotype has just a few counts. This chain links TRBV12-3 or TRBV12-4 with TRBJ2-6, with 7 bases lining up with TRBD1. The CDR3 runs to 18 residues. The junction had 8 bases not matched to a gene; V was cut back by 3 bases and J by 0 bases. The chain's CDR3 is CASSFDLDRNSGANVLTF. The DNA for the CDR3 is TGTGCCAGCAGTTTCGATCTGGACAGGAACTCTGGGGCCAACGTCCTGACTTTC.

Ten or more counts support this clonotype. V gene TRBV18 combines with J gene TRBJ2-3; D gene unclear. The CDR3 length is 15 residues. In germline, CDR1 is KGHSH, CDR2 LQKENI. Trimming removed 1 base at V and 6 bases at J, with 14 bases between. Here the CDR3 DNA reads TGTGCCAGCTCACCACGGGGATCTCTATCTGATACGCAGTATTTT. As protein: CASSPRGSLSDTQYF.

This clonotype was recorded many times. Here the CDR3 reads CASSYSDRGAEKLFF. For the CDR3, the DNA is TGTGCCAGCAGTTACTCTGACAGAGGGGCTGAAAAACTGTTTTTT. This chain links TRBV6-2 or TRBV6-3 with TRBJ1-4; a weak D match, TRBD1 (5 bases). The ends were cut back, 0 bases at V and 7 bases at J, with 12 bases in the middle. This CDR3 is 15 amino acids long. CDR1 MNHEY and CDR2 SVGEGT come from the germline V gene.

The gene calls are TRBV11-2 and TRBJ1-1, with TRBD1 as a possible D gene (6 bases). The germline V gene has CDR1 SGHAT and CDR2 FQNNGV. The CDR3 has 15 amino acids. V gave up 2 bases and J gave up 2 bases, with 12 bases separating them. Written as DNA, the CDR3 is TGTGCCAGCAGCTTAAGAGGACAGATTAACACTGAAGCTTTCTTT. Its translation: CASSLRGQINTEAFF.

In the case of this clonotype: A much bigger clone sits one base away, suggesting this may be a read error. Here the CDR3 reads CASRLWVGEQYF. CDR3 sequence (DNA): TGTGCCAGCAGGTTATGGGTGGGCGAGCAGTACTTC. The J gene is TRBJ2-7, the V gene TRBV28; D is ambiguous. The CDR3 is made up of 12 amino acids. Germline values: CDR1 MDHEN, CDR2 SYDVKM.

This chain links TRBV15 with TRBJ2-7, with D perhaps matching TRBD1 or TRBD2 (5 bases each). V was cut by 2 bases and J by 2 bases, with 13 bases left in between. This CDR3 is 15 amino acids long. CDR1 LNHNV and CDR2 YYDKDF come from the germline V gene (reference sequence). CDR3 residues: CATSRNRDPTYEQYF. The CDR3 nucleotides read TGTGCCACCAGCAGAAACCGGGACCCAACCTACGAGCAGTACTTC.

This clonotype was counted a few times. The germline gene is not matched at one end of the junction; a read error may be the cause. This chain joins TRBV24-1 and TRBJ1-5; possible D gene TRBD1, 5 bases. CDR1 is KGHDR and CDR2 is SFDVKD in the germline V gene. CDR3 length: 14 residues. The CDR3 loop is CATSVAGSGQPRHF. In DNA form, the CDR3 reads TGTGCCACCAGTGTGGCCGGATCAGGGCAGCCCCGGCATTTT.

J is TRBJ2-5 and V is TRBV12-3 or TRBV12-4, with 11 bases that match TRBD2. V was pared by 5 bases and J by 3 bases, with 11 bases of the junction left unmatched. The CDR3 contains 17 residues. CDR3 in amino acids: CASSGLAGGGVEETQYF. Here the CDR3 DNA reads TGTGCCAGCAGTGGACTAGCGGGTGGTGGGGTAGAAGAGACCCAGTACTTC.

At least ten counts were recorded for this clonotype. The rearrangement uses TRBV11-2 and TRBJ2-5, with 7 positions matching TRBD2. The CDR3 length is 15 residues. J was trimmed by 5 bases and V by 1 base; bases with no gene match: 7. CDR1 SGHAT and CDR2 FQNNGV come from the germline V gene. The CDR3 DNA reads TGTGCCAGCAGCTTAGTGGCGGGAGATTCTGAGACCCAGTACTTC. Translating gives CASSLVAGDSETQYF.

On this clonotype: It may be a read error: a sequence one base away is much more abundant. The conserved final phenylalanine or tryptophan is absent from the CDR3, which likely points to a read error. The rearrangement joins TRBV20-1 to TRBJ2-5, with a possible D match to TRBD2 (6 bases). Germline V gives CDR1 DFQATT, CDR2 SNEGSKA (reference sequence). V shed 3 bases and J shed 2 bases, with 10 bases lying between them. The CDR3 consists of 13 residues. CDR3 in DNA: TGCAGTGCTAGTAGAGGGAGGCAAGAGACCCAGTACCTC. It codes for CSASRGRQETQYL.

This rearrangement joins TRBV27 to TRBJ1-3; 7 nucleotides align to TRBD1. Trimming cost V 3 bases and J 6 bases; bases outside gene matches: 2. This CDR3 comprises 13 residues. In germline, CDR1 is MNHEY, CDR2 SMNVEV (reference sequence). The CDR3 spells CASSFRGANTIYF. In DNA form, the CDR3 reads TGTGCCAGCAGTTTCAGGGGGGCAAACACCATATATTTT.

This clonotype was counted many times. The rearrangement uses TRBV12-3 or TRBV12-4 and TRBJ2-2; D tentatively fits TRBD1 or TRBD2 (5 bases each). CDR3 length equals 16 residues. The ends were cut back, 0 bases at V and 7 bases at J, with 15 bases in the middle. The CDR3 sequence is CASSLANGALGGELFF. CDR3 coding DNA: TGTGCCAGCAGTTTAGCCAACGGGGCCCTTGGCGGGGAGCTGTTTTTT.

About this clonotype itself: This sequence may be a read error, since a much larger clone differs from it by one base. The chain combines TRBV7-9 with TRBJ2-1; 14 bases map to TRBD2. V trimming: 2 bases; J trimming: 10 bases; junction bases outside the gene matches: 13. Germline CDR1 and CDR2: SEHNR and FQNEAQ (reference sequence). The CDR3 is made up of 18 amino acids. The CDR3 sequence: CASSLPGLAGAVGYEQFF. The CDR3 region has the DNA TGTGCCAGCAGCTTACCGGGACTAGCGGGGGCTGTAGGGTACGAGCAGTTCTTC.

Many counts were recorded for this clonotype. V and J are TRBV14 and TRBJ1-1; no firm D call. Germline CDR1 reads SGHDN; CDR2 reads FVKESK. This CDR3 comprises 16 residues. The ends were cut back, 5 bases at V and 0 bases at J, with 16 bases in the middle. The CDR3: CASSSQVGRMNTEAFF. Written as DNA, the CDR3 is TGTGCCAGCAGCTCCCAGGTAGGACGGATGAACACTGAAGCTTTCTTT. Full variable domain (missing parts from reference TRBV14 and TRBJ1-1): EAGVTQFPSHSVIEKGQTVTLRCDPISGHDNLYWYRRVMGKEIKFLLHFVKESKQDESGMPNNRFLAERTGGTYSTLKVQPAELEDSGVYFCASSSQVGRMNTEAFFGQGTRLTVV.

The CDR3 loop is CASSIAGEAYEQYF. The CDR3 DNA is TGTGCCAGTAGTATCGCGGGAGAGGCCTACGAGCAGTACTTC. The chain carries TRBV19 and TRBJ2-7; TRBD2 aligns across 7 bases. Trimming cost V 3 bases and J 2 bases; bases outside gene matches: 4. This CDR3 contains 14 residues. Per germline, CDR1 LNHDA and CDR2 SQIVND (reference sequence).

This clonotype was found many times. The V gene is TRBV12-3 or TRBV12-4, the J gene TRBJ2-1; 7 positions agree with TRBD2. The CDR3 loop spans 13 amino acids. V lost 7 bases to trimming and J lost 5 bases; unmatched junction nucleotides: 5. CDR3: CASTPGLDNEQFF. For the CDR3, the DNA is TGTGCCAGCACCCCTGGACTAGACAATGAGCAGTTCTTC.

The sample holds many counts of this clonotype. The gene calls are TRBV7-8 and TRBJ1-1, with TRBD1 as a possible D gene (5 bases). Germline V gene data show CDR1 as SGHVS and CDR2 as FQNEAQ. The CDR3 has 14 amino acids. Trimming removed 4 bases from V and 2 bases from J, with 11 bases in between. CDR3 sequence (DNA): TGTGCCAGCAGCTCGACAGTAATTAACACTGAAGCTTTCTTT. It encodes CASSSTVINTEAFF. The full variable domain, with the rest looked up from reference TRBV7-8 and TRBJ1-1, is GAGVSQSPRYKVAKRGQDVALRCDPISGHVSLFWYQQALGQGPEFLTYFQNEAQLDKSGLPSDRFFAERPEGSVSTLKIQRTQQEDSAVYLCASSSTVINTEAFFGQGTRLTVV.

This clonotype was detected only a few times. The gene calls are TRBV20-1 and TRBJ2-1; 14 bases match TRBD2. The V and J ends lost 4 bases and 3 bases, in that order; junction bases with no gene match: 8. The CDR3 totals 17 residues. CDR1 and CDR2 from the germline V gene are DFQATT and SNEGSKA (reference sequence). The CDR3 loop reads CSATARLAGGDYNEQFF. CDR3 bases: TGCAGTGCTACGGCTCGACTAGCGGGAGGGGACTACAATGAGCAGTTCTTC.

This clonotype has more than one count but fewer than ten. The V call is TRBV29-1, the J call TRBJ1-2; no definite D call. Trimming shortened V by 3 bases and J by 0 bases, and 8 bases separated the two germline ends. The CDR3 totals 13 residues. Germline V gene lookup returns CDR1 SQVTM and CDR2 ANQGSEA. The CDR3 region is CSVEDGANYGYTF. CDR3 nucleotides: TGCAGCGTTGAGGACGGAGCTAACTATGGCTACACCTTC.

CDR3 sequence reads: CASSSGQGGRDTQYF. CDR3 DNA: TGTGCCAGCAGCTCGGGACAGGGCGGGAGAGATACGCAGTATTTT. The rearrangement links TRBV11-3 to TRBJ2-3, with TRBD1 identical over 9 bases. The germline CDR1 and CDR2 sequences are SGHNT and YENEEA. Trimming cost V 4 bases and J 5 bases; bases outside gene matches: 7. The CDR3 has 15 residues.